This TCR beta chain was found in a study of blood T cell repertoires in COVID-19. This clone has just one count. J was trimmed by 0 bases and V by 3 bases; bases with no gene match: 3. CDR3 length: 15 amino acids. CDR1 and CDR2 from the germline V gene are MNHEY and SMNVEV (reference sequence). TCRdb keeps only in-frame clones here, not all; method: immunoSEQ multiplex PCR. The sample carries about 320,000 clones, approximately 88% recorded once. The gene calls are TRBV27 and TRBJ2-3; 7 bases line up with TRBD2. This clonotype was obtained from a young man who had recovered from COVID-19. Sample: PBMCs or T cells enriched from blood (not recorded which). CDR3 loop: CASSFRGDSTDTQYF. In DNA form, the CDR3 reads TGTGCCAGCAGTTTTCGGGGGGACAGCACAGATACGCAGTATTTT.